This is a list of T cell receptor beta chains from one sample in a study of blood T cell repertoires in COVID-19. Libraries were prepared by immunoSEQ multiplex PCR; TCRdb keeps only in-frame clonotypes and omits some of them. This sample carries 100,000 to 130,000 clones, around 82% of them seen once, and the ten largest clones take roughly 4.3%. The specimen was peripheral blood. All receptors derive from a human donor in a cohort sampled during active COVID-19. Each CDR3 is given with its conserved first and last residue. Fields, in order: D gene, V gene, clone size, J gene, CDR3 DNA, CDR3 protein. D genes are given only for firm matches. A clone size is listed for some rows: how often the clone was seen (once, few, many), or a class if it is expanded.

>TRBD1|TRBV27|.|TRBJ2-2
TGTGCCAGCAGTTTGGCGGGGACAGGGTCAACCGGGGAGCTGTTTTTT
CASSLAGTGSTGELFF
>TRBD1|TRBV18|.|TRBJ1-6
TGTGCCAGCTCACCCAGCGGTAGGGGACAGGGGCATTCACCCCTCCACTTT
CASSPSGRGQGHSPLHF
>.|TRBV6-5|.|TRBJ1-2
TGTGCCAGCAGTCTTCAGGGTAACTATGGCTACACCTTC
CASSLQGNYGYTF
>TRBD1|TRBV28|.|TRBJ1-1
TGTGCCAGCAGTCCTTCGACAGGGGCGCGGACTGAAGCTTTCTTT
CASSPSTGARTEAFF
>.|TRBV20-1|.|TRBJ2-3
TGCAGTGCTAGTCGAGCCCTGGATCTTGCGGAGCTAGATACGCAGTATTTT
CSASRALDLAELDTQYF
>TRBD1|TRBV7-9|.|TRBJ2-1
TGTGCCAGCATCCGAACCGGGACAGAGTACAATGAGCAGTTCTTC
CASIRTGTEYNEQFF
>TRBD1|TRBV7-8|.|TRBJ1-1
TGTGCCAGCAGCTTAGGACAGGGTTTAAACACTGAAGCTTTCTTT
CASSLGQGLNTEAFF
>.|TRBV7-8|.|TRBJ2-7
TGTGCCAGCAGCCTTCGAGGGCTCCCTGAGAACGAGCAGTACTTC
CASSLRGLPENEQYF
>TRBD1|TRBV13|few|TRBJ2-1
TGTGCCAGCAGCCGAAACACAGGGGTCTCGGGCAATGAGCAGTTCTTC
CASSRNTGVSGNEQFF
>.|TRBV18|.|TRBJ2-5
TGTGCCAGCTCACCACGTCGGACACAAGAGACCCAGTACTTC
CASSPRRTQETQYF
>.|TRBV6-5|.|TRBJ1-2
TGTGCCAGCAGACCACAAGCTAACTATGGCTACACCTTC
CASRPQANYGYTF
>TRBD1|TRBV5-1|.|TRBJ1-4
TGCGCCAGCAGCGCGGGAGTGGCTCCAGGGGGCAATGAAAAACTGTTTTTT
CASSAGVAPGGNEKLFF
>.|TRBV3-1/TRBV3-2|.|TRBJ2-7
TGTGCCAGCAGCCAAGACGGGGACGAGCAGTACTTC
CASSQDGDEQYF
>TRBD2|TRBV19|.|TRBJ2-3
TGTGCCAGTAGTGTTAGCGGGAGTACAGATACGCAGTATTTT
CASSVSGSTDTQYF
>TRBD1|TRBV10-3|.|TRBJ2-7
TGTGCCATCAGTGATTCCGGGACAGGGATGTCCTACGAGCAGTACTTC
CAISDSGTGMSYEQYF
>.|TRBV30|.|TRBJ1-4
TGTGCCTGGAGCCCCGGGGGGGCAGGTAATGAAAAACTGTTTTTT
CAWSPGGAGNEKLFF
>TRBD2|TRBV7-2|.|TRBJ2-2
TGTGCCAGCAGCTTAGTTCTGGCTAGCGGGAGAACCGGGGAGCTGTTTTTT
CASSLVLASGRTGELFF
>TRBD1|TRBV28|.|TRBJ2-3
TGTGCCAGCAGTGGCGAAGAGCCAAGGGGGCGAGATACGCAGTATTTT
CASSGEEPRGRDTQYF